This note documents a single T cell receptor beta chain sequence. Antigen specificity is unknown. The data belong to a study of T cells after yellow fever vaccination. Across the study: Where fractions had low cell numbers, libraries were prepared from them with the SMART-Seq v4 Ultra Low Input RNA kit. Points from the study as a whole: Post-booster reappearance was seen for most primary-vaccination clones (about 96% CD4, around 90% CD8).

UMIs and a universal primer site were added when TCR cDNA was made by 5'RACE template switching. TCRdb fed the 5' RACE reads into MiXCR, producing one record per CDR3 protein. There are under 600,000 distinct CDR3 sequences in the sample; roughly 13% occur only once, and over 12% lies in the top ten. This CDR3 has 13 amino acids. Deletions cut 1 base from V and 2 bases from J, with 6 bases between. Germline CDR1 SGHAT, CDR2 FQNNGV. The receptor comes from a man aged 25 to 45 who received the YFV17D yellow fever vaccine. V is TRBV11-2 and J is TRBJ2-7; D is uncertain. The sample was PBMCs, taken on the day of the yellow fever booster vaccination. DNA for the CDR3: TGTGCCAGCAGCTTAGTCACTACCTACGAGCAGTACTTC. Its translation is CASSLVTTYEQYF.